This T cell receptor beta chain was found in a study of technical replicates of blood from a few donors. Germline values: CDR1 SQVTM, CDR2 ANQGSEA. Losses at the gene ends were 7 bases for V and 3 bases for J; bases not matched to a gene: 4. CDR3 length equals 14 residues. Generated by immunoSEQ multiplex PCR, the TCRdb table keeps only in-frame clones and is missing some. The top ten hold 0.18% of the sample, which has approximately 75,000 clones, nearly 98% seen once. The sample consisted of T cells isolated from PBMCs. The origin of this receptor is a human donor in good health. This sequence joins TRBV29-1 and TRBJ1-3; 12 bases line up with TRBD1. CDR3 coding DNA: TGCAGCGCCGGGACAGGGGGCAGTGGAAACACCATATATTTT. This encodes CSAGTGGSGNTIYF.